This T cell receptor (beta chain) was sequenced in a study of shared clonotypes between healthy human individuals. Broader study findings: Clonotype sharing among donors was expected to depend on sequencing depth. In a few donors, approximately 5% of naive CD4 clonotypes appeared in common. Sampling used blood alone; tissue repertoires probably differ.

Naive CD8 cells lacked CD45RO, underwent positive selection for CCR7 and left out terminally differentiated effector memory CD45RA+ cells. A single count supports this clone. Its specificity is not known. CDR1 is KGHSH, CDR2 LQKENI, per germline. Trimming took 3 bases from V and 5 from J; bases not matched to a gene: 18. The CDR3 sequence is 18 residues long. Data came from immunoSEQ multiplex PCR; TCRdb stores just in-frame clones and leaves some out. This repertoire shows nearly 2 million clones, about 94% found once; its top ten account for less than 1.5%. This TCR was sampled from a young man in good health. Sequencing was done on a sample of naive CD8+ T cells sorted from blood. The V call is TRBV18, the J call TRBJ2-7; TRBD2 matches 8 bases. The CDR3 spells CASSPTGLIAGFMNEQYF. CDR3 nucleotide sequence: TGTGCCAGCTCACCCACAGGGTTGATAGCGGGATTCATGAACGAGCAGTACTTC.